This T cell receptor (beta chain) appears in the sequencing data of a study of tumor-infiltrating lymphocytes in primary liver carcinoma. Study-wide context: The five patients, who were men and women, ranged in age from 30 to 69 years. Study outcomes and limitations: Tumors and blood were compared for top-250-clone fraction, and tumors had the significantly higher value (p = 0.039). Only around 8-25% of top clones occurred in all five tumor regions. Among the pair types, tumor region pairs showed more overlap than tumor-adjacent and tumor-blood pairs.

Co-extracting RNA and DNA was done with roughly 17-32 mg of unsorted bulk tissue as input. Of note for this clonotype: What it binds is unknown. The junction and the germline gene differ at one end; a read error may be behind it.

Synthesis of TCR beta cDNA was carried out from 450 to 650 ng total RNA with a constant-region primer. Investigators got TCR beta libraries out of three nested multiplex PCR rounds, done with slightly modified ARM-PCR. For roughly 10 cycles apiece, the opening two PCR rounds ran with TRBV1-TRBV30 forward primers and a C-beta reverse primer. TCRdb recomputed calls from the multiplex PCR reads with MiXCR, one row per CDR3 protein. Here the sample spans 95,000 to 150,000 distinct CDR3 sequences, about 59% being singletons. Germline values: CDR1 LGHNA, CDR2 YNFKEQ. This CDR3 spans 15 amino acids. The TCR originated in a woman aged 55-75 years with primary liver carcinoma and hepatitis B virus infection. Sequencing was performed on liver tumor tissue from sampling region 1. Documented subset: tumor region T1, superior pole. V and J are TRBV4-2 and TRBJ1-1; possible D gene TRBD1, 5 bases. The CDR3 nucleotides read TGCGCCAGCAGCCTGTCATGGGGGGATCCCACTGAAGCTTTCTTT. Its translation: CASSLSWGDPTEAFF.